The rows below give T cell receptor beta chains drawn from one sample of a study of cytomegalovirus exposure and HLA in healthy donors. The data were produced by immunoSEQ multiplex PCR, yet TCRdb's version contains in-frame clones alone and is incomplete. The table includes 100,000 or so clones, about three quarters detected once. The sample taken for sequencing was PBMCs. Every receptor here comes from a female donor in good health and CMV-seronegative. The CDR3 runs from the conserved cysteine through the conserved F or W.

j_gene: TRBJ2-5
v_gene: TRBV7-6
CDR3aa: CASSLFLETQYF

j_gene: TRBJ2-2
v_gene: TRBV6-5
CDR3aa: CAAAANTGELFF

j_gene: TRBJ1-1
v_gene: TRBV11-2
CDR3aa: CASSQDRGAKAFF

j_gene: TRBJ1-2
v_gene: TRBV7-3
CDR3aa: CASSPLAGQGNGYTF

j_gene: TRBJ1-3
v_gene: TRBV30
CDR3aa: CAWSVTGSGNTIYF

j_gene: TRBJ1-1
v_gene: TRBV18
CDR3aa: CASSPKTGQNTEAFF

j_gene: TRBJ1-1
v_gene: TRBV7-2
CDR3aa: CASSLSGVEGLEAFF

j_gene: TRBJ2-6
v_gene: TRBV6-5
CDR3aa: CASRDKSSGANVLTF

j_gene: TRBJ1-5
v_gene: TRBV30
CDR3aa: CAWSAQGARQPQHF

j_gene: TRBJ1-2
v_gene: TRBV30
CDR3aa: CAWSYRIAAGYGYTF

j_gene: TRBJ2-1
v_gene: TRBV7-6
CDR3aa: CASSSGTSGPMIEQFF

j_gene: TRBJ1-1
v_gene: TRBV2
CDR3aa: CASSVTGTEAFF

j_gene: TRBJ2-3
v_gene: TRBV7-7
CDR3aa: CASSFYLRLAVTDTQYF

j_gene: TRBJ2-5
v_gene: TRBV18
CDR3aa: CASSPVQRGGLQETQYF

j_gene: TRBJ1-1
v_gene: TRBV4-2
CDR3aa: CASSRNRDTGSGTEAFF

j_gene: TRBJ2-1
v_gene: TRBV25-1
CDR3aa: CASSPTSGDNEQFF

j_gene: TRBJ1-6
v_gene: TRBV2
CDR3aa: CASSEPRTGVPLHF

j_gene: TRBJ2-5
v_gene: TRBV28
CDR3aa: CASSQSVGETQYF

j_gene: TRBJ2-2
v_gene: TRBV10-3
CDR3aa: CAIRQVTGELFF

j_gene: TRBJ2-2
v_gene: TRBV5-4
CDR3aa: CASSYSGELFF

j_gene: TRBJ1-1
v_gene: TRBV5-6
CDR3aa: CASSLTRDRGYTEAFF

j_gene: TRBJ2-3
v_gene: TRBV2
CDR3aa: CASSEATGSTDTQYF

j_gene: TRBJ2-7
v_gene: TRBV4-2
CDR3aa: CASSLGGQGTYEQYF

j_gene: TRBJ2-5
v_gene: TRBV7-8
CDR3aa: CASSLGVERSETQYF

j_gene: TRBJ2-5
v_gene: TRBV5-4
CDR3aa: CASSFGGEDRETQYF

j_gene: TRBJ2-1
v_gene: TRBV19
CDR3aa: CASSIPATGRSYNEQFF

j_gene: TRBJ1-1
v_gene: TRBV2
CDR3aa: CASRRGVTEAFF

j_gene: TRBJ1-2
v_gene: TRBV11-2
CDR3aa: CASSSMNRGEEGYTF

j_gene: TRBJ2-2
v_gene: TRBV4-1
CDR3aa: CASSQEYYTGELFF

j_gene: TRBJ1-5
v_gene: TRBV19
CDR3aa: CASREISNQPQHF

j_gene: TRBJ2-1
v_gene: TRBV7-6
CDR3aa: CASSLGVYLAEDNEQFF

j_gene: TRBJ1-5
v_gene: TRBV4-3
CDR3aa: CASSQGTPGEPQHF

j_gene: TRBJ1-1
v_gene: TRBV5-1
CDR3aa: CASSLVAALNTEAFF

j_gene: TRBJ2-2
v_gene: TRBV9
CDR3aa: CASSVSGLGGTGELFF

j_gene: TRBJ2-5
v_gene: TRBV6-5
CDR3aa: CASSRTGSQETQYF

j_gene: TRBJ1-4
v_gene: TRBV25-1
CDR3aa: CASSESSGLGEKLFF

j_gene: .
v_gene: TRBV5-1
CDR3aa: CASSLDGGEGLEQYF

j_gene: TRBJ1-1
v_gene: TRBV6-6
CDR3aa: CASSLQGTEAFF

j_gene: TRBJ1-6
v_gene: TRBV5-6
CDR3aa: CASSEDRGRDTSPLHF

j_gene: TRBJ2-3
v_gene: TRBV7-6
CDR3aa: CASSSSWAADTQYF

j_gene: TRBJ2-1
v_gene: TRBV27
CDR3aa: CASSPSTSGGHNEQFF